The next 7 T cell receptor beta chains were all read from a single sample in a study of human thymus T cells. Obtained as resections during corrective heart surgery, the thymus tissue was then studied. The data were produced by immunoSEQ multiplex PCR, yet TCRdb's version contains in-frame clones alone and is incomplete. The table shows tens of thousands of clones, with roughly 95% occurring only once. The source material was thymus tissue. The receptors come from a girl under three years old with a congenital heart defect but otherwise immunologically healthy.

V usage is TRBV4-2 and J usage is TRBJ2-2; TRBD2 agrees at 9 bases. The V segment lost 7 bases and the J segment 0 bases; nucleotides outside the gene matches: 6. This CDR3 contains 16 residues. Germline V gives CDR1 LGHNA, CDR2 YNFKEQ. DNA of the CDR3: TGTGCCAGCACCCGTAGCGGGGGAGCGAACACCGGGGAGCTGTTTTTT. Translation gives CASTRSGGANTGELFF.

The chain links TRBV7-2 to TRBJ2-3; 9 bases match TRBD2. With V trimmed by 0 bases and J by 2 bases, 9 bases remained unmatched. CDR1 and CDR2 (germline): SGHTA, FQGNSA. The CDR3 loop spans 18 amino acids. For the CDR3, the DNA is TGTGCCAGCAGCTTAGCCAGTAGGGCGGGAGGGTCCACAGATACGCAGTATTTT. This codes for CASSLASRAGGSTDTQYF.

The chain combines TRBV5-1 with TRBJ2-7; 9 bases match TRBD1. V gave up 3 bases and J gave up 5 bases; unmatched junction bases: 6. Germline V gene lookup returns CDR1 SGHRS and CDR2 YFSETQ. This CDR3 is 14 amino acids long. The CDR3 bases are TGCGCCAGCAGCTCCAGGACAGGGGCGAACGAGCAGTACTTC. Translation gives CASSSRTGANEQYF.

The CDR3 bases are TGTGCCAGCAGCGACAGGGGGCAGGAGCAGTTCTTC. This codes for CASSDRGQEQFF. The chain recombines TRBV6-5 with TRBJ2-1, with 10 bases that match TRBD1. Germline V CDR1 and CDR2: MNHEY, SVGAGI. The CDR3 has 12 residues. Trimming at V came to 6 bases and at J to 10 bases, leaving 3 bases not matched to a gene.

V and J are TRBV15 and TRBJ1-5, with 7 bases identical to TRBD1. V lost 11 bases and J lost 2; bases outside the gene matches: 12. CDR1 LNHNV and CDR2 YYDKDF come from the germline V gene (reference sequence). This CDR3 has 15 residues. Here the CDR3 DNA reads TGTGCCCCTAGACACCGCGGACAGGGCAATCAGCCCCAGCATTTT. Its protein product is CAPRHRGQGNQPQHF.

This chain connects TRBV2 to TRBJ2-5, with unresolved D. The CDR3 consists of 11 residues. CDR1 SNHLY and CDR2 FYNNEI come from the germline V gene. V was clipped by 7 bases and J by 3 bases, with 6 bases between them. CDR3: CASTEEETQYF. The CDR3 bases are TGTGCCAGCACCGAAGAAGAGACCCAGTACTTC. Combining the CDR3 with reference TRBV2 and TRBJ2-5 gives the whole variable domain EPEVTQTPSHQVTQMGQEVILRCVPISNHLYFYWYRQILGQKVEFLVSFYNNEISEKSEIFDDQFSVERPDGSNFTLKIRSTKLEDSAMYFCASTEEETQYFGPGTRLLVL.

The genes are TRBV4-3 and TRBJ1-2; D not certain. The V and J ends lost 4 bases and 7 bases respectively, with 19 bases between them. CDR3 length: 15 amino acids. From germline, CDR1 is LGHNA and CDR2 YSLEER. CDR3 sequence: CASSPRPPPWSGYTF. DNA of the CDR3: TGCGCCAGCAGCCCCCGCCCCCCACCGTGGAGTGGCTACACCTTC.